This TCR beta chain derives from a study of early stage breast cancer tumors. Study-level information: ER+/PR+/HER2- status applied to about 70% of the 16 invasive breast tumors.

Points on this clone: Its antigen is unidentified.

Broader study findings: Tumors had about 2.4-fold higher T cell density and higher clonality than adjacent normal breast tissue. Comparing each tissue with blood distinguished tumor from normal in 14 of 16 patients.

Measured with immunoSEQ multiplex PCR; TCRdb has only the in-frame clones, and not every one. The data contain tens of thousands of clones, about three quarters of them singletons. CDR3 length equals 13 residues. The V end was cut by 5 bases, the J end by 1 base, with 9 bases between. CDR1 is SGHNT, CDR2 YYREEE, per germline (reference sequence). The sequencing input was blood. The clonotype originates from a person aged 40 to 49 with breast cancer. The chain has TRBV5-4 and TRBJ1-1; D is undetermined. This chain's CDR3 is CASSEAGNTEAFF. The CDR3 DNA reads as TGTGCCAGCAGTGAGGCGGGGAACACTGAAGCTTTCTTT.